The TCR beta chain under discussion was sequenced for a study of shared clonotypes between healthy human individuals. Whole-study results and caveats: Depth was large, yet rarefaction showed that sorted-subset sequencing was incomplete.

The CDR3 runs to 15 residues. The V gene lost 3 bases and the J gene lost 0 bases, with 12 bases spanning the gap. Germline CDR1 reads MGHDK; CDR2 reads SYGVNS. Pooled CD45RO+ cells and CCR7-negative CD45RA+ TemRA cells made up CD8 memory. This clone has ten or more counts. Its target is unknown. The table came from immunoSEQ multiplex PCR; TCRdb's copy has only in-frame clones and leaves some out. In the table there are about 110,000 clones, about 71% of which are singletons. The receptor was isolated from a woman under 40 in good health. Sequences were obtained from memory CD8+ T cells sorted from blood. Subset denoted: CD45RO+ cells pooled with CCR7-negative TemRA cells. This sequence joins TRBV25-1 and TRBJ2-7; D may match TRBD1 or TRBD2 (5 bases each). The CDR3 nucleotides are TGTGCCAGCAGTGACCGGGACGGCCGCTCCTACGAGCAGTACTTC. It specifies CASSDRDGRSYEQYF.